This T cell receptor (beta chain) was identified during a study of naive and memory T cell subsets. Sequential positive selection took CD4 T cells first, then CD8 T cells. Four subsets defined by CD45RA and CD27 were sorted after CD3, CD4, CD8 and live/dead staining. Study-wide points: Over 95% of naive TCR sequences appeared only once after error correction, unlike memory subsets. In CD4 and CD8 cells, diversity dropped from naive through EMRA.

Both TRBC1 and TRBC2 were covered by a beta constant-region primer of two equimolar oligonucleotides. TCRdb called the UMI-ligation and nested PCR reads again in MiXCR, with one record for every CDR3 protein. The data hold some 100,000 distinct CDR3 sequences, with about 6.5% observed a single time. This clonotype was recorded only once. Its antigen is not known. This may be a read error: a much more frequent sequence differs by one nucleotide. The sequence was collected from a human donor in good health. Sequencing used central memory CD4+ T cells from blood.

The CDR3 coding sequence is TGTGCCATTGGGACAGAGACGAACACTGAAGCTTTCTTT. Its protein product is CAIGTETNTEAFF. This rearrangement joins TRBV10-3 to TRBJ1-1, with TRBD1 matching over 7 bases. The germline gives CDR1 ENHRY, CDR2 SYGVKD. The CDR3 spans 13 residues. Unmatched junction bases numbered 5, after V lost 9 bases and J lost 1 base.